One and the same sample provided the 29 T cell receptor beta chains below, sequenced in a study of blood T cell repertoires in COVID-19. Measured with immunoSEQ multiplex PCR; TCRdb has only the in-frame clones, and not every one. The sample shows 300,000 to 400,000 clones, 80% to 90% of them seen only once. The sample was PBMCs or T cells enriched from blood (not recorded which). The receptor source for this set is a woman in her 40s with acute COVID-19.

The chain's CDR3 is CASSEARQAITDTQYF. DNA of the CDR3: TGTGCCAGCAGTGAAGCCAGACAGGCAATTACAGATACGCAGTATTTT. This rearrangement joins TRBV2 to TRBJ2-3; D perhaps matches TRBD1 (6 bases). The CDR3 is 16 amino acids. V lost 0 bases and J 3 bases, leaving 13 bases between the germline ends. Germline assignment: CDR1 SNHLY and CDR2 FYNNEI.

The chain uses TRBV9 and TRBJ2-2, with a weak D call TRBD1 (5 bases). Trimming took 6 bases from V and 7 from J, leaving 13 bases between them. Germline loops: CDR1 SGDLS, CDR2 YYNGEE. This CDR3 comprises 13 residues. CDR3 sequence: CASTQGASGELFF. CDR3 sequence (DNA): TGTGCCAGCACTCAAGGGGCCAGCGGGGAGCTGTTTTTT.

The chain recombines TRBV7-8 with TRBJ1-2; D ambiguous. Germline V gene data show CDR1 as SGHVS and CDR2 as FQNEAQ. This CDR3 has 13 amino acids. Trimming stripped 5 bases from V and 5 bases from J, with 12 bases between. The CDR3, as DNA: TGTGCCAGCAGCCGACAATACCTATATGGCTACACCTTC. Translation: CASSRQYLYGYTF. Based on the CDR3 plus reference TRBV7-8 and TRBJ1-2, the full variable domain is GAGVSQSPRYKVAKRGQDVALRCDPISGHVSLFWYQQALGQGPEFLTYFQNEAQLDKSGLPSDRFFAERPEGSVSTLKIQRTQQEDSAVYLCASSRQYLYGYTFGSGTRLTVV.

The sample holds one count of this clone. V and J are TRBV7-3 and TRBJ2-5; tentatively, D is TRBD1 (6 bases). CDR3 size: 13 residues. V was trimmed by 5 bases and J by 3 bases, leaving 10 bases between them. Germline CDR1 reads SGHTA; CDR2 reads FQGTGA. CDR3 region: CASSRGQKETQYF. In DNA form, the CDR3 reads TGTGCCAGCAGCCGAGGACAGAAAGAGACCCAGTACTTC.

The J gene is TRBJ2-1, the V gene TRBV7-3, with TRBD2 as a possible D gene (7 bases). Trimming cost V 2 bases and J 5 bases, with 19 bases left between them. The CDR3 length is 17 residues. CDR1 and CDR2 (germline): SGHTA, FQGTGA. This CDR3 reads CASSLVPRGGPHNEQFF. The CDR3 region has the DNA TGTGCCAGCAGCTTAGTGCCCAGGGGAGGGCCCCACAATGAGCAGTTCTTC.

This clone is a singleton in its sample. The rearrangement uses TRBV10-3 and TRBJ1-6, with D possibly TRBD1 on 6 matching bases. V was cut by 8 bases and J by 7 bases, with 21 bases left in between. Germline loops: CDR1 ENHRY, CDR2 SYGVKD. The CDR3 is 16 residues long. The CDR3 DNA reads TGTGCCATCGGTTCCTCCGCAGGGGTTGACAATTCACCCCTCCACTTT. Its protein product is CAIGSSAGVDNSPLHF.

V and J are TRBV15 and TRBJ2-1; 8 nucleotides match TRBD2. This CDR3 is built from 16 residues. The V segment lost 5 bases and the J segment 5 bases; nucleotides outside the gene matches: 11. Germline lookup yields CDR1 LNHNV and CDR2 YYDKDF (reference sequence). Here the CDR3 DNA reads TGTGCCACCAGCGAACAACTAGCGGAAAAACACAATGAGCAGTTCTTC. It codes for CATSEQLAEKHNEQFF.

The chain couples TRBV28 to TRBJ2-2, with a weak D call TRBD1 (6 bases). The length of the CDR3 is 14 residues. Germline V CDR1 and CDR2: MDHEN, SYDVKM. V was trimmed by 10 bases and J by 2 bases, leaving 14 bases between them. The CDR3 DNA reads as TGTGCCATCGGAAGGGGGTTTAACACCGGGGAGCTGTTTTTT. Amino acid sequence: CAIGRGFNTGELFF.

The rearrangement joins TRBV3-1 (or the pseudogene TRBV3-2) to TRBJ1-4; no reliable D call. This CDR3 has 12 amino acids. The germline gives CDR1 LGHDT, CDR2 YNNKEL (reference sequence). Trimming shortened V by 3 bases and J by 7 bases, and 6 bases separated the two germline ends. The CDR3 is CASSHKPEKLFF. The CDR3 coding sequence is TGTGCCAGCAGCCACAAGCCTGAAAAACTGTTTTTT.

The chain employs TRBV5-6 and TRBJ2-1, with no clear D. Germline loops: CDR1 SGHDT, CDR2 YYEEEE. This CDR3 spans 16 amino acids. V lost 1 base to trimming and J lost 0 bases, with 11 bases between them. Here the CDR3 DNA reads TGTGCCAGCAGCTTGAACTTGAGGAGCTCCTACAATGAGCAGTTCTTC. Translation: CASSLNLRSSYNEQFF.

This clone was seen a handful of times. The chain uses TRBV20-1 and TRBJ1-5, with D unresolved. CDR1 is DFQATT and CDR2 is SNEGSKA in the germline V gene (reference sequence). V lost 3 bases to trimming and J lost 3 bases, with 15 bases between them. The CDR3 covers 15 residues. The CDR3 bases are TGCAGTGCTAGTCACTCCCTCGATAACAATCAGCCCCAGCATTTT. Amino acid sequence: CSASHSLDNNQPQHF.

This clone was seen only a few times. The chain links TRBV4-2 to TRBJ1-4, with 10 bases identical to TRBD1. CDR1 is LGHNA and CDR2 is YNFKEQ in the germline V gene. Losses at the gene ends were 0 bases for V and 8 bases for J; bases not matched to a gene: 9. This CDR3 has 17 amino acids. CDR3 sequence reads: CASSQDARDRGREKLFF. The CDR3 DNA sequence: TGTGCCAGCAGCCAAGATGCCCGGGACAGGGGCAGGGAAAAACTGTTTTTT.

The chain is built from TRBV7-2 and TRBJ2-5; D is possibly TRBD2 (5 bases). This CDR3 has 14 amino acids. Germline loops: CDR1 SGHTA, CDR2 FQGNSA. Trimming removed 7 bases at V and 4 bases at J, with 16 bases between. CDR3 nucleotide sequence: TGTGCCAGCACCGGGATGGCAGGAGGAGAGACCCAGTACTTC. Its protein is CASTGMAGGETQYF. Filled out from reference TRBV7-2 and TRBJ2-5, the complete variable domain reads GAGVSQSPSNKVTEKGKDVELRCDPISGHTALYWYRQSLGQGLEFLIYFQGNSAPDKSGLPSDRFSAERTGGSVSTLTIQRTQQEDSAVYLCASTGMAGGETQYFGPGTRLLVL.

This clone was seen more than once but under ten times. The chain carries TRBV29-1 and TRBJ2-7, with D perhaps matching TRBD1 (5 bases). Trimming pared 6 bases from V and 0 bases from J, leaving 9 bases between. In germline, CDR1 is SQVTM, CDR2 ANQGSEA. The CDR3 extends over 12 amino acids. CDR3 residues: CSVHDSSYEQYF. For the CDR3, the DNA is TGCAGCGTCCATGACAGCTCCTACGAGCAGTACTTC.

The rearrangement joins TRBV7-9 to TRBJ2-5; D perhaps matches TRBD1 (6 bases). The V gene lost 5 bases and the J gene lost 5 bases, with 18 bases spanning the gap. CDR1 is SEHNR and CDR2 is FQNEAQ in the germline V gene (reference sequence). The CDR3 totals 15 residues. The CDR3 DNA reads as TGTGCCAGCAGCGCTCAACCGACAGGACGGGAGACCCAGTACTTC. Protein: CASSAQPTGRETQYF.

This chain uses TRBV29-1 with TRBJ1-3; no firm D call. The length of the CDR3 is 16 residues. The germline CDR1 and CDR2 sequences are SQVTM and ANQGSEA. Trimming pared 0 bases from V and 4 bases from J, leaving 16 bases between. DNA of the CDR3: TGCAGCGTTGAAGACGAAGAGGGTTTGTACGGAAACACCATATATTTT. It codes for CSVEDEEGLYGNTIYF.

This clone was seen just once. This rearrangement joins TRBV19 to TRBJ1-2; possible D gene TRBD1, 6 bases. The CDR3 spans 11 residues. V was pared by 10 bases and J by 7 bases, with 13 bases between. CDR1 and CDR2 (germline): LNHDA, SQIVND (reference sequence). The CDR3 loop is CATAQGPGYTF. The CDR3 DNA reads TGTGCCACCGCACAGGGCCCTGGCTACACCTTC.

J is TRBJ1-2 and V is TRBV18; D is perhaps TRBD1 (5 bases). Between the trimmed V and J ends, which lost 5 bases and 0 bases, there was a span of 10 bases. CDR1 and CDR2 (germline): KGHSH, LQKENI. The CDR3 is 14 amino acids. The CDR3, as DNA: TGTGCCAGCTCATCGACAGATTCTAACTATGGCTACACCTTC. This translates into CASSSTDSNYGYTF.

This chain joins TRBV11-2 and TRBJ2-5, with TRBD2 matching 7 bases. Germline CDR1 reads SGHAT; CDR2 reads FQNNGV. The V segment lost 5 bases and the J segment 5 bases; nucleotides outside the gene matches: 8. This CDR3 spans 14 amino acids. The CDR3: CASSHILAQETQYF. As DNA, the CDR3 is TGTGCCAGCAGCCACATACTAGCGCAGGAGACCCAGTACTTC.

V is TRBV6-5 and J is TRBJ2-7; D perhaps matches TRBD2 (7 bases). Germline values: CDR1 MNHEY, CDR2 SVGAGI. There are 16 residues in the CDR3. V shed 2 bases and J shed 4 bases, with 18 bases lying between them. The CDR3 loop reads CASSYLGGQGIYEQYF. Written as DNA, the CDR3 is TGTGCCAGCAGTTACCTGGGGGGGCAGGGGATATACGAGCAGTACTTC.

V is TRBV19 and J is TRBJ2-1; tentatively, D is TRBD2 (6 bases). Trimming stripped 5 bases from V and 5 bases from J, with 16 bases between. The CDR3 spans 15 residues. Germline V gene data show CDR1 as LNHDA and CDR2 as SQIVND (reference sequence). As DNA, the CDR3 is TGTGCCAGTAGTTATCCGGGACTGCTAAACAATGAGCAGTTCTTC. It is translated as CASSYPGLLNNEQFF.

This clone was counted between two and nine times. Other nucleotide sequences from this sample produce the same CDR3. The V gene is TRBV28, the J gene TRBJ1-2; TRBD1 aligns across 7 bases. This CDR3 comprises 13 residues. CDR1 is MDHEN, CDR2 SYDVKM, per germline. The V segment lost 3 bases and the J segment 2 bases; nucleotides outside the gene matches: 0. This chain's CDR3 is CASSLGQNYGYTF. The CDR3 bases are TGTGCCAGCAGTTTGGGACAGAACTATGGCTACACCTTC.

V usage is TRBV19 and J usage is TRBJ1-6; TRBD1 is a possible D gene (6 bases). The CDR3 covers 15 residues. Germline loops: CDR1 LNHDA, CDR2 SQIVND (reference sequence). V dropped 5 bases and J dropped 7 bases, with 15 bases sitting between them. In DNA form, the CDR3 reads TGTGCCAGTAGTGGCAGGGACAATCAGAATTCACCCCTCCACTTT. The encoded protein is CASSGRDNQNSPLHF.

V gene TRBV13 combines with J gene TRBJ1-3; possibly TRBD1 for D (6 bases). This CDR3 contains 16 residues. The germline V gene encodes CDR1 PRHDT and CDR2 FYEKMQ (reference sequence). The germline V and J ends were trimmed by 4 bases and 2 bases, with 15 bases remaining between them. CDR3: CASSSLGQKTGNTIYF. CDR3 bases: TGTGCCAGCAGCTCTCTAGGACAGAAGACTGGAAACACCATATATTTT.

This clone was seen just once. V gene TRBV29-1 combines with J gene TRBJ1-2; D may be TRBD1 (6 bases). The CDR3 consists of 15 residues. Trimming took off 0 bases at V and 4 bases at J, with 15 bases between the two ends. CDR1 is SQVTM and CDR2 is ANQGSEA in the germline V gene. In nucleotides, the CDR3 is TGCAGCGTTGAAGATCCATCTCAGGGGTTCTATGGCTACACCTTC. It translates to CSVEDPSQGFYGYTF. Together with reference TRBV29-1 and TRBJ1-2, the CDR3 gives the full variable domain: SAVISQKPSRDICQRGTSLTIQCQVDSQVTMMFWYRQQPGQSLTLIATANQGSEATYESGFVIDKFPISRPNLTFSTLTVSNMSPEDSSIYLCSVEDPSQGFYGYTFGSGTRLTVV.

The chain combines TRBV7-2 with TRBJ1-3, with 11 bases matching TRBD1. CDR3 size: 17 residues. Germline CDR1 SGHTA, CDR2 FQGNSA. Losses at the gene ends were 1 base for V and 3 bases for J; bases not matched to a gene: 5. CDR3 protein: CASSLVGTGGLGNTIYF. CDR3 sequence (DNA): TGTGCCAGCAGCTTAGTTGGGACAGGGGGACTTGGAAACACCATATATTTT.

The rearrangement uses TRBV6-4 and TRBJ2-3, with a weak D call TRBD1 (6 bases). Trimming took off 0 bases at V and 1 base at J, with 8 bases between the two ends. The germline V gene encodes CDR1 MRHNA and CDR2 SNTAGT. The CDR3 has 15 amino acids. The chain's CDR3 is CASSDSPGGTDTQYF. The DNA for the CDR3 is TGTGCCAGCAGTGACTCGCCAGGGGGCACAGATACGCAGTATTTT.

This clone was observed a handful of times. The V gene is TRBV9, the J gene TRBJ1-2, with 9 bases that match TRBD1. Unmatched junction bases numbered 8, after V lost 4 bases and J lost 7 bases. This CDR3 region has 14 residues. The germline V gene encodes CDR1 SGDLS and CDR2 YYNGEE. CDR3 in amino acids: CASSPPDRGIGYTF. CDR3 sequence (DNA): TGTGCCAGCAGCCCTCCCGACAGGGGGATTGGCTACACCTTC.

This chain links TRBV11-2 with TRBJ2-7; 9 bases are shared with TRBD1. The CDR3 spans 14 residues. With 6 bases clipped from V and 5 bases from J, the junction kept 8 bases outside the gene matches. Germline V gives CDR1 SGHAT, CDR2 FQNNGV. The CDR3 DNA sequence: TGTGCCAGCAGGGACAACAGGGGGCCCCACGAGCAGTACTTC. Translated, it gives CASRDNRGPHEQYF.